This T cell receptor beta chain derives from a study of radiotherapy plus CTLA-4 blockade in lung cancer. The wider study: Among patients, 15% to 20% showed objective responses, and roughly 31% had disease control.

The protocol was immunoSEQ multiplex PCR, while the TCRdb copy is restricted to in-frame clones and leaves out a portion. The sample holds about 35,000 clones, approximately 89% seen once. The ends lost 5 bases at V and 5 bases at J; junction bases unmatched: 9. The V gene's germline CDR1 is LNHDA and CDR2 SQIVND (reference sequence). This CDR3 has 15 amino acids. The TCR originated in a human donor with non-small cell lung cancer who had stable disease on radiotherapy plus ipilimumab. This sequence joins TRBV19 and TRBJ2-7; 10 nucleotides match TRBD1. The material was peripheral blood, obtained from a patient treated with radiotherapy plus ipilimumab. The CDR3 region has the DNA TGTGCCAGTAGTCGTCTCGGGACAGGGGTTGACGAGCAGTACTTC. It translates to CASSRLGTGVDEQYF.